Below, 13 T cell receptor beta chains from the same sample are listed, as sequenced in a study of early stage breast cancer tumors. TCRdb's copy holds only in-frame clones and misses some; the assay was immunoSEQ multiplex PCR. The repertoire holds fewer than 90,000 clones, with approximately 79% as singletons. Sequencing input: blood. The receptors derive from a person aged 60 to 70 with breast cancer.

This chain connects TRBV7-6 to TRBJ1-1; D is ambiguous. V lost 3 bases to trimming and J lost 1 base, with 6 bases between them. The CDR3 loop spans 13 amino acids. Germline assignment: CDR1 SGHVS and CDR2 FNYEAQ. This CDR3 reads CASSLDENTEAFF. CDR3 nucleotide sequence: TGTGCCAGCAGCTTGGACGAGAACACTGAAGCTTTCTTT.

This clone was picked up a small number of times. The V gene is TRBV7-8, the J gene TRBJ2-5; 7 bases match TRBD2. Germline values: CDR1 SGHVS, CDR2 FQNEAQ. The V gene end was trimmed by 4 bases and the J gene end by 5 bases; junction bases not matched to a gene: 4. The CDR3 loop spans 13 amino acids. The CDR3 sequence: CASSWGGPETQYF. Here the CDR3 DNA reads TGTGCCAGCAGCTGGGGGGGTCCGGAGACCCAGTACTTC.

CDR3 loop: CASRTGQLSYEQYF. CDR3 nucleotide sequence: TGTGCCAGCCGGACGGGACAACTATCCTACGAGCAGTACTTC. The gene calls are TRBV2 and TRBJ2-7; D might be TRBD1 (6 bases). Germline values: CDR1 SNHLY, CDR2 FYNNEI. This CDR3 has 14 residues. V was pared by 8 bases and J by 1 base, with 15 bases between.

The chain uses TRBV5-1 and TRBJ2-1, with 10 bases identical to TRBD2. Losses at the gene ends were 4 bases for V and 4 bases for J; bases not matched to a gene: 5. CDR1 SGHRS and CDR2 YFSETQ come from the germline V gene. This CDR3 has 15 amino acids. The CDR3 nucleotides are TGCGCCAGCAGCCAAGGGACTAGCGCGTACAATGAGCAGTTCTTC. This gives the protein CASSQGTSAYNEQFF.

The chain employs TRBV20-1 and TRBJ1-1; no reliable D call. The CDR3 extends over 11 amino acids. Trimming removed 3 bases from V and 10 bases from J, with 12 bases in between. The germline V gene encodes CDR1 DFQATT and CDR2 SNEGSKA (reference sequence). Here the CDR3 DNA reads TGCAGTGCTAGTGTCGCGGACGTAGCTTTCTTT. The encoded protein is CSASVADVAFF.

This clone has more than one count but fewer than ten. DNA for the CDR3: TGTGCCAGCAGCCTACCGCCCCAAGAGACCCAGTACTTC. Encoded protein: CASSLPPQETQYF. The rearrangement uses TRBV13 and TRBJ2-5; D is uncertain. Germline V gene sequence: CDR1 PRHDT, CDR2 FYEKMQ (reference sequence). With 5 bases removed from V and 1 base from J, the gap between germline ends came to 8 bases. This CDR3 has 13 amino acids.

This clone was observed once. The rearrangement links TRBV2 to TRBJ1-1; D not resolved. The CDR3 covers 12 residues. Trimming cost V 5 bases and J 4 bases, with 8 bases left between them. In germline, CDR1 is SNHLY, CDR2 FYNNEI. Here the CDR3 DNA reads TGTGCCAGCAGTCCCGGGTCCACTGAAGCTTTCTTT. Its translation is CASSPGSTEAFF.

This clone was recorded only once. The chain employs TRBV27 and TRBJ2-2; weak D call: TRBD2 (5 bases). This CDR3 contains 14 residues. CDR1 is MNHEY, CDR2 SMNVEV, per germline (reference sequence). With 7 bases removed from V and 2 bases from J, the gap between germline ends came to 11 bases. Here the CDR3 reads CASKLTRNTGELFF. The CDR3 nucleotides read TGTGCCAGCAAGTTAACTAGAAACACCGGGGAGCTGTTTTTT.

Concerning this clone: Other DNA sequences from this sample encode an identical CDR3 as well. The rearrangement joins TRBV5-1 to TRBJ1-5; TRBD1 is a possible D gene (5 bases). The germline gives CDR1 SGHRS, CDR2 YFSETQ. V was cut by 2 bases and J by 5 bases, with 8 bases left in between. The CDR3 is 13 residues long. CDR3 in DNA: TGCGCCAGCAGCTTAACAGGCGATCAGCCCCAGCATTTT. Protein: CASSLTGDQPQHF.

This rearrangement joins TRBV27 to TRBJ2-1, with 8 bases lining up with TRBD2. With 3 bases clipped from V and 4 bases from J, the junction kept 2 bases outside the gene matches. Germline V gene lookup returns CDR1 MNHEY and CDR2 SMNVEV (reference sequence). CDR3 length: 14 residues. The CDR3 loop reads CASSFGGGYNEQFF. CDR3 DNA sequence: TGTGCCAGCAGTTTCGGCGGGGGGTACAATGAGCAGTTCTTC.

CDR3 sequence reads: CASSFETGHGAAQYF. Here the CDR3 DNA reads TGTGCCAGCAGTTTCGAGACGGGGCACGGGGCGGCGCAGTATTTT. V is TRBV27 and J is TRBJ2-3; D is possibly TRBD1 or TRBD2 (5 bases each). The germline V gene has CDR1 MNHEY and CDR2 SMNVEV (reference sequence). CDR3 length: 15 residues. V was shortened by 3 bases and J by 10 bases, with 20 bases between the two germline ends.

The rearrangement joins TRBV29-1 to TRBJ2-3; TRBD2 might be the D (6 bases). Trimming removed 2 bases from V and 3 bases from J, with 9 bases in between. There are 13 residues in the CDR3. Germline CDR1 and CDR2: SQVTM and ANQGSEA. DNA of the CDR3: TGCAGCGTTGAATCCGGAGGGACAGATACGCAGTATTTT. It yields the protein CSVESGGTDTQYF.

V gene TRBV6-5 combines with J gene TRBJ1-2, with unresolved D. The CDR3 contains 13 residues. Trimming shortened V by 6 bases and J by 2 bases, and 10 bases separated the two germline ends. Germline lookup yields CDR1 MNHEY and CDR2 SVGAGI. The CDR3 reads CASRIGGNYGYTF. CDR3 DNA: TGTGCCAGCAGGATAGGAGGGAACTATGGCTACACCTTC.